These T cell receptor beta chains were read from a single sample in a study of CD8+CD57+ T cells in acquired aplastic anemia. In TCRdb, the reads were re-called with MiXCR into one record per CDR3 protein. The sample shows around 64,000 distinct CDR3 sequences, around 55% of them seen only once. Sequencing was performed on sorted CD4+, CD8+, or CD8+CD57+ T cells (not recorded which) from PBMCs. These TCRs come from a human donor in good health, serving as a control. The CDR3 runs from the conserved cysteine through the conserved F or W. D genes are given only for firm matches. A row's size may be missing; if present it is once, few, many or a size class.

TRBV10-1	TRBJ2-2	NA	NA	TGCGCCAGCAGTGAACGGGGTTCCGGGGAGCTGTTTTTT	CASSERGSGELFF
TRBV24-1	TRBJ2-3	NA	TRBD1	TGTGCCACCAGTGACTTGGACAGGGGCGATACGCAGTATTTT	CATSDLDRGDTQYF
TRBV5-1	TRBJ1-1	NA	NA	TGCGCCAGCAGCCTGGGGAGGACTGAAGCTTTCTTT	CASSLGRTEAFF
TRBV18	TRBJ1-1	many	NA	TGTGCCAGCTCCCCTGTACGTTCGGGGGGCACTGAAGCTTTCTTT	CASSPVRSGGTEAFF
TRBV20-1	TRBJ2-7	NA	TRBD1	TGCAGTGCTTCACCTTCCGGGACAGGGATCTTCGAGCAGTACTTC	CSASPSGTGIFEQYF
TRBV15	TRBJ1-1	NA	NA	TGTGCCACCAGCAGAGTAGCCTACAACACTGAAGCTTTCTTT	CATSRVAYNTEAFF
TRBV6-1	TRBJ2-5	once	NA	TGTGCCAGCAGTGGCGGACAGAAAGAGACCCAGTACTTC	CASSGGQKETQYF
TRBV3-1	TRBJ2-5	NA	NA	TGTACCAGCAGCCAGGAGTACGGCAGGCAAGAGACCCAGTACTTC	CTSSQEYGRQETQYF
TRBV25-1	TRBJ1-2	once	NA	TGTGCCAGCAGTGAATGGGAGGGCGCGGCCTATGGCTACACCTTC	CASSEWEGAAYGYTF
TRBV11-1	TRBJ2-1	once	TRBD2	TGTGCCAGCAGCTTAGTAGCGGGAGGGCCAGGCAATGAGCAGTTCTTC	CASSLVAGGPGNEQFF
TRBV5-4	TRBJ2-5	many	NA	TGTGCCAGCAGCTTAGTAGCGCAAGAGACCCAGTACTTC	CASSLVAQETQYF
TRBV11-3	TRBJ1-6	NA	NA	TGTGCCAGCAGGGGGGGAAGAGAATCACCCCTCCACTTT	CASRGGRESPLHF
TRBV6-5	TRBJ2-5	few	NA	TGTACCAGCAGTTATCCGGGCGTCACAAAGACCCAGTACTTC	CTSSYPGVTKTQYF
TRBV12-3/TRBV12-4	TRBJ2-2	many	NA	TGTGCCAGCAGTCCGCCTCGGGGGACTGGGACCGGGGAGCTGTTTTTT	CASSPPRGTGTGELFF
TRBV7-9	TRBJ2-5	NA	NA	TGTGCCAGCAGCCAAAGAAGAGGCGCGGAGACCCAGTACTTC	CASSQRRGAETQYF
TRBV24-1	TRBJ2-3	NA	TRBD2	TGTGCCACCAGTGATACGACTAGCGGGATCTATGAGCAGTATTTT	CATSDTTSGIYEQYF
TRBV20-1	TRBJ2-1	NA	NA	TGCAGTGCTACCCTCTACAATGAGCAGTTCTTC	CSATLYNEQFF
TRBV6-5	TRBJ2-1	many	TRBD2	TGTGCCAGCAGACCCGGGACTAGCGGATACAATGAGCAGTTCTTC	CASRPGTSGYNEQFF
TRBV14	TRBJ1-2	few	NA	TGTGCCAGCAGCCAAGGCCTCGGGGGGGCCTATGGCTACACCTTC	CASSQGLGGAYGYTF
TRBV2	TRBJ2-7	NA	NA	TGTGCCAGCAGGCCTGAGGCAGGCCTGACCTACGAGCAGTACTTC	CASRPEAGLTYEQYF